This is a list of T cell receptor beta chains from one sample in a study of blood T cells in healthy people across ages. TCRdb reprocessed the 5' RACE reads with MiXCR, giving one entry per CDR3 protein. Of about 1.4 million distinct CDR3 sequences in the sample, approximately 59% are singletons; the top ten hold about 6.3%. Sequencing was carried out using blood. These receptors all come from a man aged 18 to 35 in good health. CDR3s include the opening cysteine and the closing phenylalanine or tryptophan. The D gene is left open where the match is weak. Clone size appears in some rows only: once, few, many, or a class for an expanded clone.

v_gene,j_gene,d_gene,abundance,CDR3nt,CDR3aa
TRBV4-1,TRBJ2-7,-,-,TGCGCCAGCAGCCAAGTGGAGGGATACTACGAGCAGTACTTC,CASSQVEGYYEQYF
TRBV25-1,TRBJ2-5,-,few,TGTGCCAGCAGTGAATTGGGGACCCAGTACTTC,CASSELGTQYF
TRBV7-9,TRBJ1-3,-,-,TGTGCCAGCAGCCAGGGGCTGAGGGACCCATATTTT,CASSQGLRDPYF
TRBV10-3,TRBJ2-7,-,-,TGTGCCATCAGTGACAAATTCTACGAGCAGTACTTC,CAISDKFYEQYF
TRBV27,TRBJ2-2,-,-,TGTGCCAGCAGTCCGACAGTTATCGGGACCGGGGAGCTGTTTTTT,CASSPTVIGTGELFF
TRBV6-5,TRBJ1-1,-,-,TGTGCCAGCACCAAGCAGGGGTTGGGGAACACTGAAGCTTTCTTT,CASTKQGLGNTEAFF
TRBV4-2,TRBJ2-5,TRBD1,-,TGTGCCAGCAGCCAAGATCTCTATCGGACAGGCGGGTTACAGCAGTACTTC,CASSQDLYRTGGLQQYF
TRBV6-6,TRBJ2-6,-,-,TGTGCCAGCAGTCCTTGGATCTCTGGGGCCAACGTCCTGACTTTC,CASSPWISGANVLTF
TRBV4-2,TRBJ2-3,-,many,TGTGCCAGCAGCCAAGGTTGGGCGGACTATACGCAGTATTTT,CASSQGWADYTQYF
TRBV9,TRBJ2-1,TRBD2,-,TGTGCCAGCAACCGTTTAGCGGGAGCGGGGAATGAGCAGTTCTTC,CASNRLAGAGNEQFF
TRBV12-3/TRBV12-4,TRBJ1-3,-,-,TGTGCCAGCGGCTCTGGGGGCACCATATATTTT,CASGSGGTIYF
TRBV4-1,TRBJ2-7,TRBD1,-,TGCGCCAGCAGTTCCGGGACAGGCAGCCTCTACGAGAAGTACTTC,CASSSGTGSLYEKYF
TRBV29-1,TRBJ2-5,-,few,TGCAGCGTAGAAGGAGGGAGTCACGAGAGGGAGACCCAGTACTTC,CSVEGGSHERETQYF
TRBV4-2,TRBJ2-1,-,-,TGTGCCAGCAGCCAGGAGGGGGGGACTACCAACAATGAGCAGTTCTTC,CASSQEGGTTNNEQFF
TRBV10-3,TRBJ2-5,-,-,TGTGCCATCAGTGCCGGGAGCCAAGAGACCCAGTACTTC,CAISAGSQETQYF
TRBV20-1,TRBJ1-2,-,few,TGCAGTGCTACCGAACTTGTACACATTAACTATGGCTACACCTTC,CSATELVHINYGYTF
TRBV3-1,TRBJ1-2,-,few,TGTGCCAGCAGCCAAGAAAGAGCTAACTATGGCTACACCTTC,CASSQERANYGYTF
TRBV6-1,TRBJ2-4,-,-,TGTGCCAGCAGGATAGGACAGTTAGCCAAAAACATTCAGTACTTC,CASRIGQLAKNIQYF
TRBV18,TRBJ2-5,-,-,TGTGCCAGCTCACCACCCGGCAGGTTGTTTAGTGTGCAGTACTTC,CASSPPGRLFSVQYF
TRBV6-6,TRBJ1-5,-,-,TGTGCCAGCATTCGCGGGGGGGACTCAACGGTTCAGCCCCAGCATTTT,CASIRGGDSTVQPQHF
TRBV7-9,TRBJ2-7,-,-,TGTGCCAGCGACCGGGGTAGCATCTTCTACGAGCAGTACTTC,CASDRGSIFYEQYF
TRBV7-2,TRBJ1-6,TRBD1,-,TGTGCCAGCAGCTTGGGACAGTACTCCTATAATTCACCCCTCCACTTT,CASSLGQYSYNSPLHF
TRBV6-6,TRBJ1-2,-,-,TGTGCCAGCAGTTACTCGACGGAGGGACCGCATCTAAATGGCTACACCTTC,CASSYSTEGPHLNGYTF
TRBV7-9,TRBJ2-3,TRBD2,-,TGTGCCAGCAGCCCCAGCGGGGGGGCGAAAGATACGCAGTATTTT,CASSPSGGAKDTQYF
TRBV28,TRBJ2-1,-,once,TGTGCCAGCAGGGGAAGCGCTTACAATGAGCAGTTCTTC,CASRGSAYNEQFF
TRBV2,TRBJ2-5,-,-,TGTGCCAGCAGTGCGGTCCTTAGGTCTGTCCGGCTTAGCCGACAAGAGACCCAGTACTTC,CASSAVLRSVRLSRQETQYF
TRBV3-1,TRBJ2-2,-,-,TGTGCCAGCAGCCACCTCGGATCGGGGCGGAGAACCGGGGAGCTGTTTTTT,CASSHLGSGRRTGELFF
TRBV15,TRBJ1-2,-,-,TGTGCCACCAGCAAAGATTACTCGGGGCAGGGCCCTAACTATGGCTACACCTTC,CATSKDYSGQGPNYGYTF
TRBV20-1,TRBJ2-3,-,-,TGCAGTGCTAGAGGCGACTCCTGGGGCACAGATACGCAGTATTTT,CSARGDSWGTDTQYF
TRBV27,TRBJ2-7,TRBD2,-,TGTGCCAGCCGCAGACAGTTCACTAGCGGGAGTCTCTACGAGCAGTACTTC,CASRRQFTSGSLYEQYF